A single sample gave rise to the 2 T cell receptor beta chains below, sequenced in a study of blood T cells in healthy people across ages. Combining a sample-barcoded 5' primer with a J-beta primer mix, a second PCR ran for roughly 7 to 12 cycles. TCRdb recomputed calls from the 5' RACE reads with MiXCR, one row per CDR3 protein. The sample records 650,000 to 1,000,000 distinct CDR3 sequences, 36% being singletons. The sample comprised blood. The receptor source for this set is a young man in good health.

The V gene is TRBV20-1, the J gene TRBJ2-1; D is perhaps TRBD2 (5 bases). CDR1 and CDR2 from the germline V gene are DFQATT and SNEGSKA (reference sequence). Deletions cut 4 bases from V and 10 bases from J, with 20 bases between. The CDR3 runs to 14 residues. CDR3 nucleotide sequence: TGCAGTGCTACGACTCTAGCCCATTCCTACGAGCAGTTCTTC. This gives the protein CSATTLAHSYEQFF.

In this sample, this clonotype turned up a few times. The chain has TRBV7-3 and TRBJ2-1, with TRBD2 identical over 14 bases. The CDR3 covers 17 residues. Germline V gene lookup returns CDR1 SGHTA and CDR2 FQGTGA. V trimming: 4 bases; J trimming: 6 bases; junction bases outside the gene matches: 8. CDR3 residues: CASSSGLAGAYGNEQFF. The CDR3 nucleotides read TGTGCCAGCAGCTCGGGACTAGCGGGGGCCTACGGCAATGAGCAGTTCTTC.